Given below is one TCR beta chain in context. The target antigen is unknown. Researchers reported sorting CD4+ naive, central memory, regulatory and stem cell-like memory cells via CD45RO/CCR7/CD25/CD127/CD95/CD27. The CDR3 covers 13 residues. Between the trimmed V and J ends, which lost 4 bases and 3 bases, there was a span of 10 bases. The germline CDR1 and CDR2 sequences are SEHNR and FQNEAQ (reference sequence). Isolated RNA was reverse transcribed in full, so expressed TCRB transcripts were sequenced. Only in-frame clones appear in the TCRdb table, and some are missing; sequencing was by immunoSEQ multiplex PCR. The sample carries 200,000 to 250,000 clones, 27% recorded once. This record belongs to a study of beta chain features in type 1 diabetes. Overall study results and limits: Researchers reported that naive, central memory and Treg TCRB repertoires appeared more similar in patients than in healthy donors. Shorter TCRB CDR3s, moderately but significantly so, were found in Type 1 diabetes patients in all four CD4+ subsets.

The specimen was central memory CD4+ T cells from blood. V and J are TRBV7-9 and TRBJ2-7, with D possibly matching TRBD1 (5 bases). This TCR was recovered from a man aged 30 to 39 in good health. The CDR3 DNA reads TGTGCCAGCAGCTCCACTCAGGGCTACGAGCAGTACTTC. This sequence encodes CASSSTQGYEQYF.